This TCR beta chain derives from a study of OX40 agonist ivuxolimab in advanced cancers. Study-level background: Ivuxolimab was an agonistic, fully human IgG2 monoclonal antibody directed against OX40 (CD134), a costimulatory receptor. Intravenous ivuxolimab was administered to patients every 2 weeks at six dose levels: 0.01, 0.1, 0.3, 1.5, 3 and 10 mg/kg. Among the approximately 50 dose-escalation patients, about 20 had hepatocellular carcinoma, some 15 melanoma, 9 renal cell carcinoma and 9 head and neck cancer. A male proportion of under 85% and a mean age of approximately 58 years, ranging from about 20 to 79, were recorded for the dose-escalation cohort. Patients were allowed to have had prior anti-PD-1, anti-PD-L1 or anti-CTLA-4 therapy, and around two fifths of the dose-escalation patients had been treated with checkpoint inhibitors. Partial responses occurred in three dose-escalation patients, of whom one had hepatocellular carcinoma and two had cutaneous melanoma. Peripheral TCRbeta sequencing was intended to test whether TCR sequence diversity was altered and clonal T-cell expansion was caused by ivuxolimab. The paper reports the monotherapy dose-escalation portion (N of about 47 patients) of the phase I ivuxolimab trial.

Here V drops 5 bases and J drops 9 bases, and the junction holds 4 bases not matched to any gene. The CDR3 holds 14 amino acids from the cysteine to the phenylalanine. Here the CDR3 DNA is all that survives: 42 bases in frame from base 1. As encoded in the germline V gene (reference sequence), CDR1 is PRHDT while CDR2 is FYEKMQ. Patients with a history of autoimmune disease or receiving systemic immunosuppression were excluded from the trial. Peripheral blood for TCR sequencing was drawn from every dose cohort at baseline, at cycle 4 day 1 and at cycle 7 day 1. The samples were drawn from a first-in-human, open-label, multicenter phase I dose-escalation trial of ivuxolimab. Adults with locally advanced or metastatic head and neck squamous cell, hepatocellular, melanoma or renal cell carcinoma were enrolled in the trial. Before TCR sequencing, CD4+ and CD8+ T cells were separately sorted from peripheral blood.

In this sample, this clone turned up once. This clone's antigen is unknown. Base-call qualities are not available, and no considerably larger clone is one nucleotide away. To sequence the TCRbeta CDR3 region, genomic DNA was isolated from the sorted cells. TCRbeta CDR3 regions were sequenced using the immunoSEQ Assay. TCRdb took this table from immuneACCESS and kept in-frame rearrangements with V and J called. Such tables lack part of the clones; where checked against another copy, unresolved V genes explain under half of the gap, and the rest is unexplained. For this sample there are about 22,000 clones; about 88% appear just once. About 34% of the sample belongs to the ten largest clones. The paper as a whole reports these results and caveats: At doses from 0.1 to 3.0 mg/kg, clonal expansion was seen in both CD4+ and CD8+ blood T cells between baseline and week 6. Low levels of normalized T-cell clonal expansion were also seen in some patients who did not respond. The antigen specificity of the clonally expanded peripheral T cells was not determined. After ivuxolimab, more expanded clones were found on average in CD8+ T cells than in CD4+ T cells. In the 0.1-3.0 mg/kg groups, partial responders had among the lowest normalized peripheral clonal expansion, particularly in CD8+ T cells.

The sample here was CD4+ or CD8+ T cells sorted from blood, taken in a trial of the OX40 agonist ivuxolimab. The receptor was derived from an adult with an advanced solid tumor such as melanoma, head and neck, liver or kidney cancer. The chain was built from TRBV13 and TRBJ2-1; TRBD2 matches 13 bases in the middle. The DNA sequence is TGTGCCAGCAGCCAATGGACTAGCGGGGGTGAGCAGTTCTTC. It specifies CASSQWTSGGEQFF. Joined to the reference TRBV13 and TRBJ2-1 proteins, this CDR3 gives the full variable domain: AAGVIQSPRHLIKEKRETATLKCYPIPRHDTVYWYQQGPGQDPQFLISFYEKMQSDKGSIPDRFSAQQFSDYHSELNMSSLELGDSALYFCASSQWTSGGEQFFGPGTRLTVL.